A single sample is the source of the 16 T cell receptor beta chains below, sequenced in a study of blood T cells in healthy people across ages. A J-beta primer mix and a sample-barcoded 5' primer were used in a second PCR of about 7 to 12 cycles. TCRdb itself ran the 5' RACE reads through MiXCR, one entry per CDR3 protein. The sample holds 1,500,000 or so distinct CDR3 sequences, roughly two fifths seen once. Sequenced: blood. All receptors come from a woman aged 18-29 years in good health.

This clonotype occurred once. The V call is TRBV7-2, the J call TRBJ2-1, with TRBD2 matching 7 bases. The DNA end is more similar to TRBJ2-7, so the J call may be wrong. The CDR3 consists of 16 residues. Germline V gene sequence: CDR1 SGHTA, CDR2 FQGNSA. In nucleotides, the CDR3 is TGTGCCAGCAGCTATGGACTAGTGGGGTCCTACAATGAGCAGTACTTC. Protein sequence: CASSYGLVGSYNEQYF.

The gene calls are TRBV7-9 and TRBJ2-1; D is unresolved. V lost 2 bases, J lost 1 base, and 9 bases lay in between. The CDR3 loop spans 15 amino acids. Germline CDR1 and CDR2: SEHNR and FQNEAQ (reference sequence). This CDR3 is CASSLFVGSYNEQFF. The CDR3 coding sequence is TGTGCCAGCAGCTTATTTGTTGGGTCCTACAATGAGCAGTTCTTC.

V usage is TRBV12-3 or TRBV12-4 and J usage is TRBJ1-1, with 7 nucleotides matching TRBD1. The CDR3 length is 14 residues. The V gene end was trimmed by 2 bases and the J gene end by 9 bases; junction bases not matched to a gene: 9. The chain's CDR3 is CASSLRQGLPKAFF. CDR3 DNA sequence: TGTGCCAGCAGTTTACGACAGGGTTTACCCAAAGCTTTCTTT.

This chain joins TRBV12-3 or TRBV12-4 and TRBJ2-1, with 11 bases lining up with TRBD2. With the DNA end fitting TRBJ2-7 better, the J assignment may be wrong. The CDR3 has 15 amino acids. The CDR3 reads CASTLTSGVYNEQYF. CDR3 DNA sequence: TGTGCCAGCACTCTGACTAGCGGGGTCTACAATGAGCAGTACTTC.

This clonotype turned up a few times. J is TRBJ1-2 and V is TRBV20-1, with TRBD1 identical over 8 bases. The CDR3 is made up of 8 amino acids. Germline CDR1 and CDR2: DFQATT and SNEGSKA (reference sequence). The CDR3 nucleotides read TGCAGGGACAGGGACTACACCTTC. Amino acid sequence: CRDRDYTF.

This clonotype was counted between two and nine times. V and J are TRBV6-2 or TRBV6-3 and TRBJ2-1; 14 bases align to TRBD2. The trim removed 6 bases at V and 10 bases at J, leaving 11 bases unmatched. In germline, CDR1 is MNHEY, CDR2 SVGEGT. The CDR3 totals 16 residues. The CDR3 is CASRPVGTSGSGEQFF. CDR3 nucleotides: TGTGCCAGCAGGCCGGTCGGGACTAGCGGGAGTGGGGAGCAGTTCTTC.

The chain is built from TRBV4-3 and TRBJ2-1; D is ambiguous. The CDR3 spans 15 residues. Per germline, CDR1 LGHNA and CDR2 YSLEER. V shed 2 bases and J shed 7 bases, with 15 bases lying between them. CDR3 loop: CASSQKPNYQNEQFF. CDR3 DNA sequence: TGCGCCAGCAGCCAAAAGCCTAACTACCAGAATGAGCAGTTCTTC.

In this sample, this clonotype turned up once. V gene TRBV5-1 combines with J gene TRBJ2-3; 9 bases agree with TRBD2. The CDR3 loop spans 16 amino acids. Germline V gene data show CDR1 as SGHRS and CDR2 as YFSETQ. V shed 0 bases, J shed 4 bases, and the junction held 6 bases outside the gene matches. This chain's CDR3 is CASSLALAGLSDTQYF. The CDR3 bases are TGCGCCAGCAGCTTGGCCCTAGCGGGGCTCTCAGATACGCAGTATTTT.

This clonotype was counted a single time. The chain uses TRBV29-1 and TRBJ2-5; D call uncertain. This CDR3 region has 13 residues. From germline, CDR1 is SQVTM and CDR2 ANQGSEA. The V end was cut by 7 bases, the J end by 5 bases, with 17 bases between. The chain's CDR3 is CSAEVLRWETQYF. The CDR3 nucleotides are TGCAGCGCTGAGGTGTTGCGGTGGGAGACCCAGTACTTC.

The J gene is TRBJ2-3, the V gene TRBV5-1; weak D call: TRBD2 (5 bases). V shed 2 bases and J shed 2 bases, with 9 bases lying between them. The CDR3 runs 14 residues. The germline gives CDR1 SGHRS, CDR2 YFSETQ. This chain's CDR3 is CASSFSSITDTQYF. For the CDR3, the DNA is TGCGCCAGCAGCTTTTCTAGCATCACAGATACGCAGTATTTT.

This clonotype was seen a few times. J is TRBJ2-5 and V is TRBV29-1, with TRBD1 as a possible D gene (5 bases). V lost 7 bases and J 4 bases, leaving 16 bases between the germline ends. CDR1 SQVTM and CDR2 ANQGSEA come from the germline V gene. The CDR3 extends over 13 amino acids. CDR3: CSAFLGPTETQYF. The CDR3 nucleotides read TGCAGCGCATTCTTGGGGCCTACAGAGACCCAGTACTTC.

This clonotype was counted many times. The rearrangement uses TRBV5-1 and TRBJ1-2; TRBD1 matches 7 bases. CDR1 and CDR2 from the germline V gene are SGHRS and YFSETQ. V lost 5 bases to trimming and J lost 3 bases; unmatched junction nucleotides: 7. The CDR3 length is 14 residues. The CDR3 is CASRRDSDDYGYTF. In DNA, the CDR3 is TGCGCCAGCAGAAGGGACAGCGATGACTATGGCTACACCTTC.

The chain recombines TRBV27 with TRBJ1-2; D remains unclear. The CDR3 totals 15 residues. Trimming took 5 bases from V and 1 from J, leaving 14 bases between them. In germline, CDR1 is MNHEY, CDR2 SMNVEV (reference sequence). In nucleotides, the CDR3 is TGTGCCAGCAGTCCCGGTGGCAGCGATAACTATGGCTACACCTTC. It translates to CASSPGGSDNYGYTF.

The table lists this clonotype with a few counts. The chain couples TRBV18 to TRBJ2-7, with D possibly being TRBD2 (5 bases). Deletions cut 1 base from V and 4 bases from J, with 11 bases between. The CDR3 runs to 14 residues. Germline-derived CDR1 and CDR2 are KGHSH and LQKENI. The DNA of the CDR3 is TGTGCCAGCTCACCACAGGGTGCGGGTTACGAGCAGTACTTC. The encoded protein is CASSPQGAGYEQYF.

This chain uses TRBV20-1 with TRBJ1-4; 8 positions agree with TRBD1. The V gene end was trimmed by 3 bases and the J gene end by 8 bases; junction bases not matched to a gene: 8. The length of the CDR3 is 14 residues. Germline CDR1 is DFQATT and CDR2 is SNEGSKA (reference sequence). CDR3 residues: CSARVTGVGEKLFF. CDR3 coding DNA: TGCAGTGCTAGGGTGACAGGGGTAGGAGAAAAACTGTTTTTT.

The rearrangement uses TRBV10-3 and TRBJ2-6; D uncertain. Germline CDR1 ENHRY, CDR2 SYGVKD. The length of the CDR3 is 14 residues. Trimming shortened V by 4 bases and J by 0 bases, and 4 bases separated the two germline ends. The CDR3, as DNA: TGTGCCATCAGTGGCATCTCTGGGGCCAACGTCCTGACTTTC. It is translated as CAISGISGANVLTF.